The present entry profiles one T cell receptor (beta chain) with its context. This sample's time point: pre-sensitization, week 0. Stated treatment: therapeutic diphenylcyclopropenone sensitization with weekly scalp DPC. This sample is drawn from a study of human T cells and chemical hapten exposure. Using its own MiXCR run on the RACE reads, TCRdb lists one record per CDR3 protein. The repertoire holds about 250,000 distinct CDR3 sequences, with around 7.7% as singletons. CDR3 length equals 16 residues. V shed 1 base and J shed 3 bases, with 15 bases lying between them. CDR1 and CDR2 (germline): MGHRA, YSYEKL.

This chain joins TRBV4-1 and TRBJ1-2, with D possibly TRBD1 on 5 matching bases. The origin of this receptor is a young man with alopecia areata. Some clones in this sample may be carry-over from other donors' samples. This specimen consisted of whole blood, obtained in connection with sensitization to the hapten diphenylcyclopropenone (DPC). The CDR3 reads CASSQAISGLYYGYTF. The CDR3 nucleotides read TGCGCCAGCAGCCAAGCCATATCGGGGCTGTACTATGGCTACACCTTC.